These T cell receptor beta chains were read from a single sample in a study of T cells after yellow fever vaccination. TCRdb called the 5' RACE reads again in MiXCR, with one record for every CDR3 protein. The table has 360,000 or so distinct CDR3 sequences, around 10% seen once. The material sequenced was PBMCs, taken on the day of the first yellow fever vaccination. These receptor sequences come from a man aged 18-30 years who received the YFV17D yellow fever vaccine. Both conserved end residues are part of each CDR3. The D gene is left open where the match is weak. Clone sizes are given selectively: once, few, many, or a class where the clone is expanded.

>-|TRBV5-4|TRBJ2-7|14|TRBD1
CASSSGQDTYEQYF
TGTGCCAGCAGCTCTGGACAGGACACCTACGAGCAGTACTTC
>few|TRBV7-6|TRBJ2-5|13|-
CASSSTAQETQYF
TGTGCCAGCAGTTCGACAGCTCAAGAGACCCAGTACTTC
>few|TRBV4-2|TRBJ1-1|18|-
CASSQARAGTEGYTEAFF
TGTGCCAGCAGCCAAGCCCGAGCAGGCACAGAGGGGTACACTGAAGCTTTCTTT
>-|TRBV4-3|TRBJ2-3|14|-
CASSQETTNQKQYF
TGCGCCAGCAGCCAAGAAACTACAAATCAAAAGCAGTATTTT
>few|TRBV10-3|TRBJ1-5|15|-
CAISDLKGLSQPQHF
TGTGCCATCAGTGATCTCAAGGGGCTAAGTCAGCCCCAGCATTTT
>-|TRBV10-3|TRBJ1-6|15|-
CAISELGRTNSPLHF
TGTGCCATCAGTGAACTGGGACGGACTAATTCACCCCTCCACTTT
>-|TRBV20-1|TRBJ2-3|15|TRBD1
CSASGTGGSTDTQYF
TGCAGCGCCTCCGGGACAGGGGGTAGCACAGATACGCAGTATTTT
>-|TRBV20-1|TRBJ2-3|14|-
CSASRGASTDTQYF
TGCAGTGCTAGTCGGGGTGCTAGCACAGATACGCAGTATTTT
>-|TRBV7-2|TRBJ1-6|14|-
CAISGSSYNSPLHF
TGTGCCATTTCGGGAAGCTCCTATAATTCACCCCTCCACTTT
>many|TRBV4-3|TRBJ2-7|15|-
CASSQDNFNSYEQYF
TGCGCCAGCAGCCAAGATAATTTTAACTCCTACGAGCAGTACTTC
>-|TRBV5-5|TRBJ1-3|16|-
CASSFGGGGSGNTIYF
TGTGCCAGCAGCTTTGGAGGGGGAGGATCTGGAAACACCATATATTTT